These T cell receptor beta chains were read from a single sample in a study of cytomegalovirus exposure and HLA in healthy donors. The method was immunoSEQ multiplex PCR; TCRdb's version includes in-frame clones alone and lacks a portion of them. In the table there are under 200,000 clones, 68% of which are singletons. What was sequenced was PBMCs. The receptors stem from a man aged 50-60 years in good health and CMV-seronegative. The conserved cysteine and the conserved F or W are not part of the CDR3 here. The D gene is left open where the match is weak.

v_call d_call cdr3_aa
TRBV4-3 - ASSQDPQLPYEQY
TRBV9 - ASSGGYGQGLPT
TRBV5-1 - ASSPGSLSYNSPLH
TRBV21-1 - ASFHCQGSSYEQY
TRBV7-9 - ASSLGRSREETQY
TRBV7-9 TRBD1 ASSLTGAGANVLT
TRBV5-1 TRBD1 ASSLQGQINYGYT
TRBV5-1 TRBD1 ASSTGDRENSPLH
TRBV10-3 - AISESAGGNQPQH
TRBV7-2 TRBD2 ASSLSSGGAYEQY
TRBV29-1 TRBD1 SVEQGERSEKLF
TRBV4-1 TRBD1 ASSQDAGLPGQGIGEQY
TRBV7-3 TRBD2 ASSASGTSGGNEQF
TRBV28 - ASRGTPMGTEAF
TRBV10-1 - ASSENRVSYEQY
TRBV28 TRBD1 ASSIQGSYGYT
TRBV19 TRBD1 ASSIRQGSGNTIY
TRBV19 - ASSILGTAVSPLH
TRBV28 - ASGFDSVDEQY
TRBV7-2 TRBD1 ASSSPPGQGVDGYT
TRBV18 TRBD1 ASSPPGQGGTEAF
TRBV4-1 TRBD1 ASSQPGQGRYEQY
TRBV5-1 TRBD2 ASTTSGALTDTQY
TRBV7-9 - ASSLVGRANTEAF
TRBV5-1 TRBD1 AEQLGPQGVHEQY
TRBV2 - ASRSAYEQY
TRBV5-6 - ASSLRGADTQY
TRBV7-3 - ASSLSAGRSYNEQF
TRBV7-6 - ASSLEWQAGEQY
TRBV2 - ASSRTDSNQPQH
TRBV4-2 - ASSQGGDGNTEAF
TRBV4-1 TRBD1 ASSQGRTGVRNEQF
TRBV9 TRBD1 ASSPGQGTAREQY
TRBV7-8 TRBD1 ASSPPGQGDYTEAF
TRBV6-1 TRBD1 ASSERDRYYGYT
TRBV7-9 TRBD2 ASSLRTSGGADEQY
TRBV5-1 TRBD2 ASNQLAGEETQY
TRBV6-1 - ASSEPLGSSNQPQH
TRBV29-1 - SVVGSGNTGELF
TRBV2 TRBD1 ASSRQGNTEAF
TRBV7-9 - ASSSGVSSSYEQY
TRBV19 - ASSTRTDYNEQF
TRBV4-3 - ASSQGASLTGELF
TRBV29-1 TRBD1 SVSGTGVNEQF
TRBV7-6 TRBD1 ASSPRTGGTEAF